This T cell receptor beta chain is from a study of blood T cell repertoires in COVID-19 (dated by TCRdb to 2020 to 2022). Turning to the overall study: The collaborator samples originated in the United States, Italy and Spain and spanned the acute and convalescent phases of COVID-19. Deeply sampled blood TCRbeta repertoires from subjects exposed to, actively infected with, or recovered from COVID-19 were included in the dataset. A de-identified subject ID, COVID-19 status, age in years and sex were almost always included in the sample metadata. The material from the prospective study consisted of cDNA or gDNA derived from T cells, B-cell-depleted T cells, or PBMCs. HLA class I and class II types, where available, came from metadata supplied by the sample provider rather than from assay-based typing. Samples were obtained from the ongoing ImmuneRACE study (first 160 participants) and from 1,254 subjects provided by 6 global collaborators. A freely available public database, intended as a resource for researchers studying the immune response to SARS-CoV-2, is where the repertoires were released.

TCRbeta CDR3 regions were amplified from genomic DNA by means of the immunoSEQ Assay, a bias-controlled multiplex PCR. The published analysis was carried out like this. The number of nucleated cells in each sample was estimated by amplification of reference gene primers within the assay. To quantify the absolute abundance of each unique TCRbeta CDR3 rearrangement, sequence reads were collapsed and filtered. For each sample, productive Simpson clonality was calculated as the square root of Simpson's diversity index across productive rearrangements. As stored in TCRdb, this immuneACCESS dataset retains in-frame rearrangements with V and J assigned. A fraction of the clones does not appear; measured against another copy, unresolved V genes explain less than half of the discrepancy, and the remainder lacks a known reason. The V and J calls and clone size were taken over from that table, and D and trimming were inferred from the DNA. The sample yields approximately 26,000 clones; 85% to 90% were counted once. In total, the top ten clones hold less than 5.5% of the sample.

General findings and caveats noted by the study authors: The amount of clinical and demographic metadata varied by source and participant and was provided uncurated.

Whole blood was collected in K2EDTA tubes by collaborating institutions according to the institutions' own protocols. For TCRbeta analysis, collaborators shipped samples in one of three forms: frozen whole blood, isolated PBMCs, or DNA extracted from either of those sample types. In the case of this clone: It lacks a known antigen. It has no much larger one-base neighbor in the sample; base qualities were not kept.

Sequencing was done on a sample of peripheral blood. The sequence was collected from a man in his 70s with active COVID-19.

The CDR3 region has the sequence CASSPEGQGYEQYF. The sequenced DNA is TGTGCCAGTAGTCCCGAGGGACAGGGGTACGAGCAGTACTTC. The chain is made from TRBV19 and TRBJ2-7; TRBD1 matches 10 bases in the middle. V has 5 bases trimmed and J has 4 bases trimmed; junction bases matching no gene number 5. CDR3 length: 14 amino acids, cysteine to phenylalanine. The entry retains the CDR3 DNA only, 42 bases that are in frame from base 1. Taken from the germline V gene (reference sequence), the CDR1 and CDR2 loops are LNHDA and SQIVND.